The entry below gives a single T cell receptor (beta chain) sequence along with its context. This clonotype was recorded only once. Its antigen is not yet known. Base-call qualities are not available, and no considerably larger clone is one nucleotide away. One read alone is a weak basis. This sample is part of a study of T cells in Graves' hyperthyroidism and ophthalmopathy (dated by TCRdb to the late 2010s). General notes on the study: Peripheral blood samples were taken at the time of initial diagnosis, prior to any treatment. TCR V-J signatures able to tell the groups apart were searched for in a discovery cohort of about a hundred patients, of whom 43 had Graves' ophthalmopathy and roughly 58 had stable Graves' hyperthyroidism. An independent validation cohort of fewer than 20 hyperthyroidism patients and about 15 patients who later progressed to ophthalmopathy tested prospective prediction of ophthalmopathy. The roughly 100 discovery patients were randomly divided into training and test sets at a 7:3 ratio. The study also compared thyroid tissue and blood T-cell repertoires from more than 5 Graves' hyperthyroidism patients. After blood sampling, hyperthyroidism patients were treated with methimazole at a starting dose of 30 mg daily, and ophthalmopathy patients were treated with high-dose intravenous methylprednisolone. The paper describes TCR Vbeta CDR3 sequencing of more than 120 peripheral blood samples, made up of roughly 40 ophthalmopathy patients, approximately 73 hyperthyroidism patients and 17 progressor patients. Results the study describes overall, beyond this receptor: In validation, the model predicted progression to ophthalmopathy with around 71% sensitivity and roughly 75% specificity, a median of 6.5 months before onset. Most expanded thyroid clonotypes (frequency above 0.001) were also detected in blood, suggesting blood repertoires may reflect thyroid immune responses. Ophthalmopathy was separated from stable hyperthyroidism by a 13 V-J signature model, with approximately 86% sensitivity and about 84% specificity obtained in cross-validation and 80%/75% obtained in testing. Sample size was not statistically predetermined, and investigators were not blinded to group allocation.

The TCR beta CDR3 regions were amplified from the RNA transcripts. The TCR CDR3 was subjected to a first round of RT-PCR using the HTBI primer set and the Qiagen OneStep RT-PCR kit. A second multiplex PCR round built the libraries, followed by size selection and purification. Sequencing of the libraries was done on an Illumina HiSeq2000 using paired-end 100 bp reads. In the original analysis: SOAPnuke was used to process the raw data, with reads discarded if the reads contained adapters or uncalled bases, had a mean Phred below 15, or lacked an exact constant-primer or identifier match. High-quality paired reads were merged with COPE v1.2.5, and unique nucleotide sequences were defined as clonotypes. Clonotypes were aligned to IMGT TRBV, TRBD and TRBJ reference segments using MiTCR v1.1. The analysis was restricted to V-J combinations with a frequency above 0.0001, which together covered around 99% of the repertoires. The TCS score was defined as F50 (clonal expansion) divided by E x V (chaos), with BLOSUM62-based TCRdist calculated between CDR3 peptides within each V-J. Welch's t-statistics and random forest reduced some 510 V-J features to some 14, which were used in a naive Bayes classifier (R e1071). TCRdb itself trimmed the public reads at Q25 with fastp, ran MiXCR and retained productive beta chains. Merged by CDR3 protein, the rows form single entries marked with the most common genes and DNA. It is TCRdb's table, rather than the study itself, that gives the V and J calls and clone size. Recorded for this sample are some 600,000 distinct CDR3 sequences; around 13% of them occurred a single time. More than 5% of the sample comes from the top ten.

Hyperthyroidism patients were aged 18 to 65 years and newly diagnosed, with disease duration of less than 2 months. Exclusion was applied to patients with uncontrolled infections, other autoimmune diseases, pregnancy or lactation. Diagnoses were established on the basis of clinical symptoms, serum thyroxine and TRAb, thyroid ultrasound, and orbital computed tomography. Blood from progressor patients was collected at the time of first diagnosis with hyperthyroidism, before any ophthalmopathy symptoms had appeared. PBMCs were separated from roughly 9.3 ml of fresh peripheral blood using Ficoll-Paque density gradient centrifugation. Patients classed as progressors first received a Graves' hyperthyroidism diagnosis and then went on to develop ophthalmopathy during follow-up. Trizol reagent was used to extract total RNA, and RNA quality was then checked on an Agilent 2100 Bioanalyzer. V gives up 8 bases and J gives up 5 bases, and the segment between their germline ends measures 22 bases. From a lookup of the germline V gene, CDR1 and CDR2 are MNHNS and SASEGT. Counted from cysteine to phenylalanine, this CDR3 has 16 amino acids. Only the CDR3 portion is preserved as DNA: 48 bases, with reading frame beginning at the first base.

Sequencing was done on a sample of blood. This chain is built from TRBV6-1 and TRBJ1-3, with the identity of the D gene unclear. The TCR comes from a woman aged 30 to 39 with Graves' hyperthyroidism that later progressed to Graves' ophthalmopathy. The CDR3 region reads CASGRRAGVSRNTIYF. The DNA is TGTGCCAGCGGCCGGAGGGCTGGGGTTTCCCGAAACACCATATATTTT.